One sample yielded the 21 T cell receptor beta chains listed below, sequenced in a study of blood T cells in healthy people across ages. A second PCR, run for about 6 to 12 cycles, used a sample-barcoded 5' primer plus a J-beta primer mix. TCRdb processed the 5' RACE reads anew with MiXCR; each CDR3 protein has one entry. The sample lists about 970,000 distinct CDR3 sequences; about 53% were seen once. Material: blood. The receptors derive from a woman aged 55-70 years in good health.

This chain links TRBV20-1 with TRBJ2-5; D call uncertain. This CDR3 contains 12 residues. V was pared by 6 bases and J by 0 bases, with 8 bases between. Germline V gene sequence: CDR1 DFQATT, CDR2 SNEGSKA (reference sequence). The CDR3 coding sequence is TGCAGTGCCCCCCGGAACCAAGAGACCCAGTACTTC. This encodes CSAPRNQETQYF.

The genes are TRBV7-9 and TRBJ1-5; D call uncertain. The V end lost 5 bases, the J end lost 1 base, and 12 bases lay between the germline ends. The germline V gene encodes CDR1 SEHNR and CDR2 FQNEAQ (reference sequence). The CDR3 length is 15 residues. CDR3 coding DNA: TGTGCCAGCAGCCATAAAGGAGGGAGCAATCAGCCCCAGCATTTT. Its translation is CASSHKGGSNQPQHF.

The chain is built from TRBV28 and TRBJ2-1; D assignment may be TRBD1 or TRBD2 (6 bases each). CDR3 length: 12 residues. Germline CDR1 and CDR2: MDHEN and SYDVKM. Deletions cut 10 bases from V and 10 bases from J, with 17 bases between. For the CDR3, the DNA is TGTGCCACCCGGAGGGGGATAGAAGAGCAGTTCTTC. Its protein is CATRRGIEEQFF.

The gene calls are TRBV7-2 and TRBJ2-7; D is perhaps TRBD1 (5 bases). Looked up from germline, CDR1 is SGHTA and CDR2 is FQGNSA. Trimming stripped 4 bases from V and 2 bases from J, with 12 bases between. The CDR3 covers 14 residues. This CDR3 reads CASSSRQRPYEQYF. As DNA, the CDR3 is TGTGCCAGCAGCTCAAGACAGAGACCCTACGAGCAGTACTTC.

The chain combines TRBV3-1 with TRBJ2-1; D not certain. Germline CDR1 is LGHDT and CDR2 is YNNKEL (reference sequence). The CDR3 length is 13 residues. V was clipped by 5 bases and J by 4 bases, with 9 bases between them. CDR3 coding DNA: TGTGCCAGCAGCTACTTGGCGTACAATGAGCAGTTCTTC. Residues: CASSYLAYNEQFF.

The gene calls are TRBV20-1 and TRBJ2-7; perhaps TRBD2 as D (6 bases). Trimming removed 0 bases at V and 2 bases at J, with 14 bases between. The CDR3 runs 15 residues. Germline V gives CDR1 DFQATT, CDR2 SNEGSKA (reference sequence). The CDR3 coding sequence is TGCAGTGCTAGAGATCCCCCGGGGGACCCCTACGAGCAGTACTTC. This translates into CSARDPPGDPYEQYF.

V and J are TRBV28 and TRBJ2-5; D is unresolved. The CDR3 consists of 13 residues. Germline lookup yields CDR1 MDHEN and CDR2 SYDVKM. V was cut by 1 base and J by 3 bases, with 6 bases left in between. The CDR3 DNA reads as TGTGCCAGCAGTTTATATGAGAAAGAGACCCAGTACTTC. It translates to CASSLYEKETQYF.

This clonotype was picked up a small number of times. V is TRBV6-2 or TRBV6-3 and J is TRBJ2-7, with D possibly matching TRBD2 (5 bases). Germline V CDR1 and CDR2: MNHEY, SVGEGT. V lost 4 bases and J lost 1, with 11 bases in between. The CDR3 extends over 14 amino acids. The CDR3 spells CASSSAGRSYEQYF. The CDR3 DNA is TGTGCCAGCAGTTCGGCGGGTCGATCCTACGAGCAGTACTTC.

This clonotype was seen a few times. V gene TRBV5-1 combines with J gene TRBJ2-1, with 9 bases lining up with TRBD2. Looked up from germline, CDR1 is SGHRS and CDR2 is YFSETQ. V shed 1 base, J shed 5 bases, and the junction held 4 bases outside the gene matches. This CDR3 contains 15 residues. The CDR3 DNA reads TGCGCCAGCAGCTTGAGTAGCGGGAGTAACAATGAGCAGTTCTTC. Its translation: CASSLSSGSNNEQFF.

The chain combines TRBV7-2 with TRBJ1-1, with D possibly matching TRBD1 (5 bases). The CDR3 sequence is 14 residues long. Germline lookup yields CDR1 SGHTA and CDR2 FQGNSA. V was pared by 5 bases and J by 4 bases, with 14 bases between. The chain's CDR3 is CASSQVAGSTEAFF. The CDR3 DNA follows: TGTGCCAGCAGCCAAGTGGCAGGGTCCACTGAAGCTTTCTTT.

The chain recombines TRBV28 with TRBJ1-2; TRBD1 aligns across 10 bases. With V trimmed by 7 bases and J by 2 bases, 16 bases remained unmatched. Germline CDR1 MDHEN, CDR2 SYDVKM. CDR3 length: 18 residues. CDR3 protein: CASKLLPGQGLRNYGYTF. In DNA form, the CDR3 reads TGTGCCAGCAAGCTACTCCCGGGACAGGGGCTTCGGAACTATGGCTACACCTTC.

The V call is TRBV12-3 or TRBV12-4, the J call TRBJ1-5; TRBD1 might be the D (5 bases). V gave up 5 bases and J gave up 0 bases, with 14 bases separating them. The CDR3 is 16 amino acids. DNA of the CDR3: TGTGCCAGCAGTACCCGGGACGTTAATAGCAATCAGCCCCAGCATTTT. It encodes CASSTRDVNSNQPQHF.

The chain carries TRBV3-1 and TRBJ1-6; 7 nucleotides match TRBD1. V was pared by 3 bases and J by 14 bases, with 7 bases of the junction left unmatched. CDR3 length: 13 amino acids. Germline V gene data show CDR1 as LGHDT and CDR2 as YNNKEL (reference sequence). This chain's CDR3 is CASSQGQQRSLHF. The CDR3 DNA sequence: TGTGCCAGCAGCCAGGGACAGCAAAGGTCCCTCCACTTT.

This clonotype was detected a few times. The rearrangement joins TRBV7-3 to TRBJ2-3; no definite D call. The CDR3 has 13 residues. Germline V gene data show CDR1 as SGHTA and CDR2 as FQGTGA. The V and J ends lost 4 bases and 5 bases respectively, with 10 bases between them. CDR3 residues: CASSSPPGDTQYF. In DNA form, the CDR3 reads TGTGCCAGCAGCTCCCCCCCGGGAGATACGCAGTATTTT.

This clonotype appeared a few times. The chain combines TRBV12-3 or TRBV12-4 with TRBJ2-3; tentatively, D is TRBD1 (5 bases). V gave up 2 bases and J gave up 5 bases, with 11 bases separating them. CDR3 length: 14 residues. In DNA form, the CDR3 reads TGTGCCAGCAGTTTACACTGGACACGAGATACGCAGTATTTT. It specifies CASSLHWTRDTQYF.

This clonotype occurred a few times. J is TRBJ2-3 and V is TRBV2; 9 bases fit TRBD1. There are 15 residues in the CDR3. Per the germline V gene, CDR1 is SNHLY and CDR2 is FYNNEI. V shed 6 bases, J shed 2 bases, and the junction held 6 bases outside the gene matches. The CDR3 region is CASSDRDRVTDTQYF. The CDR3 DNA is TGTGCCAGCAGCGACCGGGACAGGGTCACAGATACGCAGTATTTT.

V usage is TRBV7-2 and J usage is TRBJ2-1; the D gene is possibly TRBD2 (6 bases). The CDR3 is 13 residues long. CDR1 and CDR2 (germline): SGHTA, FQGNSA. V was trimmed by 5 bases and J by 3 bases, leaving 8 bases between them. CDR3 in DNA: TGTGCCAGCAGCCGGGAGTTCTACAATGAGCAGTTCTTC. Translation gives CASSREFYNEQFF.

The rearrangement joins TRBV4-3 to TRBJ2-2, with D possibly TRBD2 on 6 matching bases. V was pared by 1 base and J by 4 bases, with 13 bases between. CDR3 length: 16 amino acids. Germline assignment: CDR1 LGHNA and CDR2 YSLEER. The CDR3 here is CASSQGVASVTGELFF. DNA of the CDR3: TGCGCCAGCAGCCAAGGGGTGGCTAGCGTCACCGGGGAGCTGTTTTTT.

This clonotype was counted between two and nine times. The V and J genes are TRBV20-1 and TRBJ2-7; D assignment may be TRBD1 or TRBD2 (6 bases each). CDR3 length: 14 amino acids. V lost 3 bases and J 2 bases, leaving 14 bases between the germline ends. Germline lookup yields CDR1 DFQATT and CDR2 SNEGSKA (reference sequence). The CDR3 coding sequence is TGCAGTGCTAGGCCGTCGGAGGGGGCCTACGAGCAGTACTTC. This gives the protein CSARPSEGAYEQYF.

In regard to this clonotype: The junction differs from germline at one of its ends, possibly a read error. CDR3 coding DNA: TGTGCCAGCACCTTGGGGACAGTGGGATCACCCCCCCACTTT. Its translation: CASTLGTVGSPPHF. This chain joins TRBV28 and TRBJ1-6; 7 nucleotides match TRBD1. CDR1 and CDR2 from the germline V gene are MDHEN and SYDVKM. This CDR3 spans 14 amino acids.

This clonotype has just one count. Because it lacks the conserved phenylalanine or tryptophan at the end, this CDR3 is likely a read error. The V and J genes are TRBV7-2 and TRBJ2-3; 8 nucleotides align to TRBD2. The CDR3 runs 14 residues. The germline V gene has CDR1 SGHTA and CDR2 FQGNSA. The V and J ends lost 10 bases and 0 bases, in that order; junction bases with no gene match: 6. The CDR3 bases are TGTGCCACCAAATCTAGCGGGAGCACAGATACGCAGTATTCT. This encodes CATKSSGSTDTQYS.